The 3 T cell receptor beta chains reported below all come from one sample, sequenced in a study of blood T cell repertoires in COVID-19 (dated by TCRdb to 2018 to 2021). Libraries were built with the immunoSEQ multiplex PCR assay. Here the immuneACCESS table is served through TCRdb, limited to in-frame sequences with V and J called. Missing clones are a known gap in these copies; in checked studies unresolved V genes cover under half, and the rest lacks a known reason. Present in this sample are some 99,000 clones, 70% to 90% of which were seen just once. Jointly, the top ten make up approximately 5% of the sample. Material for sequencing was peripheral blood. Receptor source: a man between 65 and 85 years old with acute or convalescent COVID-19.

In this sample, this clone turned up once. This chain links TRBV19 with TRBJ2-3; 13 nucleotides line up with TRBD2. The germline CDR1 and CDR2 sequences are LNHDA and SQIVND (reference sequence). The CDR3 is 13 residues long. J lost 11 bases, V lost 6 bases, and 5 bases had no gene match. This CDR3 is CASREGLAGKQYF. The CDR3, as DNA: TGTGCCAGTAGGGAGGGACTAGCGGGAAAGCAGTATTTT. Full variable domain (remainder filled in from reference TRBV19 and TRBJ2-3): DGGITQSPKYLFRKEGQNVTLSCEQNLNHDAMYWYRQDPGQGLRLIYYSQIVNDFQKGDIAEGYSVSREKKESFPLTVTSAQKNPTAFYLCASREGLAGKQYFGPGTRLTVL.

The DNA for the CDR3 is TGTGCCAGCAGCTTGGACATAACTGGAAACACCATATATTTT. This sequence encodes CASSLDITGNTIYF. The chain uses TRBV5-6 and TRBJ1-3; D unresolved. V was pared by 0 bases and J by 2 bases, with 6 bases between. Germline assignment: CDR1 SGHDT and CDR2 YYEEEE. This CDR3 is built from 14 residues.

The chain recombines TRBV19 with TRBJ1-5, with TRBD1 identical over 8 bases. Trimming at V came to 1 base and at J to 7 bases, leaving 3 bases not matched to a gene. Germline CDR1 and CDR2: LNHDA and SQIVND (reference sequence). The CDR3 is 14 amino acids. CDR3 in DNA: TGTGCCAGTAGTATAGGGACAGGGAGCCAGCCCCAGCATTTT. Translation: CASSIGTGSQPQHF. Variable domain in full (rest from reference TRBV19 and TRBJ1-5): DGGITQSPKYLFRKEGQNVTLSCEQNLNHDAMYWYRQDPGQGLRLIYYSQIVNDFQKGDIAEGYSVSREKKESFPLTVTSAQKNPTAFYLCASSIGTGSQPQHFGDGTRLSIL.